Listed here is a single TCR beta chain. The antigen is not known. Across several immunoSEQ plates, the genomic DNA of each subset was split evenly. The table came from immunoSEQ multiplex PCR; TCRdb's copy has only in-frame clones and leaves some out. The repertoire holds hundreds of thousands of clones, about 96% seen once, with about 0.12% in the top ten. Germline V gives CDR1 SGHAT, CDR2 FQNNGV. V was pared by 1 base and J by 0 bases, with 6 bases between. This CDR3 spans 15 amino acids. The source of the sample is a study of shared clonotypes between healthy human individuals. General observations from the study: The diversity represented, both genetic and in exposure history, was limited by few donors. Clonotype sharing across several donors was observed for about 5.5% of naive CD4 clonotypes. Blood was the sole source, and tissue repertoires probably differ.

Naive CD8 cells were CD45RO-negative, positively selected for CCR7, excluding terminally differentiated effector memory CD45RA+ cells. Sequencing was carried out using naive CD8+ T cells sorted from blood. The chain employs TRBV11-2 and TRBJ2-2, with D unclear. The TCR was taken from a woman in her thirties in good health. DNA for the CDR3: TGTGCCAGCAGCTTAGTACCTTCGAACACCGGGGAGCTGTTTTTT. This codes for CASSLVPSNTGELFF.